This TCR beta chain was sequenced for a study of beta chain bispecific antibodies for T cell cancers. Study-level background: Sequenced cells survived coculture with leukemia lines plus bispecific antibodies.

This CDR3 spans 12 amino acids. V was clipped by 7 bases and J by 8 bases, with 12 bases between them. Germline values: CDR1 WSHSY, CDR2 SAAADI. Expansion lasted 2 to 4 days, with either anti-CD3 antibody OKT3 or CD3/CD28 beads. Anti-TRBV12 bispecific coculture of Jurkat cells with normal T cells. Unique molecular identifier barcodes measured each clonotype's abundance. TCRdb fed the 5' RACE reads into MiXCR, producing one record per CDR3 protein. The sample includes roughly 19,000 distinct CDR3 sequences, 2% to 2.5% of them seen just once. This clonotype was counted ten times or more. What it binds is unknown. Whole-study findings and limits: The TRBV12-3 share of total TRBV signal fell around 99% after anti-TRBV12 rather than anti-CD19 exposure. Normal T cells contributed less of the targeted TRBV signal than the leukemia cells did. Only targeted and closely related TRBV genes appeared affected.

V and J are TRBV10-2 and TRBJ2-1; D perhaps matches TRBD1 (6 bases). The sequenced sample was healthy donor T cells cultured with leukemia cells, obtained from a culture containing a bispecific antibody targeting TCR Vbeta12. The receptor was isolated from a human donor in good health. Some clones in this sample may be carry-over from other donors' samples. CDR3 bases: TGCGCCAGCATGCAGGGGCCTTATGAGCAGTTCTTC. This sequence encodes CASMQGPYEQFF.